This T cell receptor (beta chain) was captured by sequencing in a study of blood T cell repertoires in COVID-19. Study context: COVID-19 samples collected from the United States, Italy and Spain covered acute and convalescent phases. PBMCs, B-cell-depleted T cells, or T cells were the source of the cDNA or gDNA that made up the material.

Authors' processing steps: For nucleated cells, counts were estimated from reference gene primer amplification. TCRdb's table, derived via immunoSEQ multiplex PCR, lists solely in-frame clones and lacks some. That table is the source of V, J and clone size, and D and trimming were worked out from the DNA. The sample holds 35,000 to 45,000 clones, roughly 81% seen once. Sequencing was done on a sample of peripheral blood. The sequence was collected from a woman in her 70s in a cohort sampled during active COVID-19.

The CDR3 loop reads CASRLDRNTEAFF. In nucleotides, the CDR3 is TGTGCCAGCAGACTCGACAGAAACACTGAAGCTTTCTTT. The chain links TRBV6-4 to TRBJ1-1; weak D call: TRBD1 (5 bases). V was clipped by 6 bases and J by 2 bases, with 10 bases between them. Germline V lookup: CDR1 MRHNA, CDR2 SNTAGT. There are 13 residues in the CDR3.